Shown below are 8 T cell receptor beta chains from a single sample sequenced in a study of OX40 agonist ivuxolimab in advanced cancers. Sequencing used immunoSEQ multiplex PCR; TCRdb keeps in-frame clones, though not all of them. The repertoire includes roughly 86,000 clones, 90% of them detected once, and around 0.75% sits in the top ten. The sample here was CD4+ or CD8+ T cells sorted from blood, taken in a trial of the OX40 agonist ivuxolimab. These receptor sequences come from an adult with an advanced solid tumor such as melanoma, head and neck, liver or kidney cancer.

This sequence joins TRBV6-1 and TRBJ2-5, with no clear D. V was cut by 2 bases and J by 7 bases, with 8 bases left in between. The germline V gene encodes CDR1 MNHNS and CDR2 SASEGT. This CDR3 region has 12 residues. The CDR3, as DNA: TGTGCCAGCAGTGAACGAGTTGGGACCCAGTACTTC. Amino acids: CASSERVGTQYF.

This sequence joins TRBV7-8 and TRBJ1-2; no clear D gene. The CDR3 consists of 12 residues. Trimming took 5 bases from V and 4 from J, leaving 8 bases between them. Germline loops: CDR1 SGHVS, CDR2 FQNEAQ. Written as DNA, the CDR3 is TGTGCCAGCAGCCCCAACTTCTATGGCTACACCTTC. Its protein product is CASSPNFYGYTF.

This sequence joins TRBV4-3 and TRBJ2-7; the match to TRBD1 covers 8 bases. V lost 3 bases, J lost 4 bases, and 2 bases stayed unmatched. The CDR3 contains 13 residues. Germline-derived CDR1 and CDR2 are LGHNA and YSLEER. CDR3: CASSHRTGYEQYF. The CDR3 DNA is TGCGCCAGCAGCCATAGGACAGGGTACGAGCAGTACTTC.

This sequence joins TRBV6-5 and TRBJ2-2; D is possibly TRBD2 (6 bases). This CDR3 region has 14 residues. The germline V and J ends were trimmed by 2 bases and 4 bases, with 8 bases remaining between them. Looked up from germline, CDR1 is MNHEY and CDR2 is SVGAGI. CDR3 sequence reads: CASSYGGITGELFF. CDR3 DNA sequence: TGTGCCAGCAGTTACGGGGGGATCACCGGGGAGCTGTTTTTT.

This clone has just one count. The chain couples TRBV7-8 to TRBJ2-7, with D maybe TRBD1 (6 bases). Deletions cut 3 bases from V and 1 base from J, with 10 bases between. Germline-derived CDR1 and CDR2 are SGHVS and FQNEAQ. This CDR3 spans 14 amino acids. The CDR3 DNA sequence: TGTGCCAGCAGCTTTGGACAGATATCCTACGAGCAGTACTTC. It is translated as CASSFGQISYEQYF.

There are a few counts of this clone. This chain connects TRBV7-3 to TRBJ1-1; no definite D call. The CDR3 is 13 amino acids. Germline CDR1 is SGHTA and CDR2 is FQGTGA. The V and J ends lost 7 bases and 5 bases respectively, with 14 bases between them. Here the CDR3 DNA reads TGTGCCAGCAAATTGGACTGGGGAACTGAAGCTTTCTTT. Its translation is CASKLDWGTEAFF.

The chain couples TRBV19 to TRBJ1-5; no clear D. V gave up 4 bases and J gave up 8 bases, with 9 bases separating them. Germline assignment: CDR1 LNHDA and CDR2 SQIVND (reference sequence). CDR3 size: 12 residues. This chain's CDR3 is CASSKDEEPQHF. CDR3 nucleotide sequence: TGTGCCAGTAGTAAGGACGAGGAGCCCCAGCATTTT.

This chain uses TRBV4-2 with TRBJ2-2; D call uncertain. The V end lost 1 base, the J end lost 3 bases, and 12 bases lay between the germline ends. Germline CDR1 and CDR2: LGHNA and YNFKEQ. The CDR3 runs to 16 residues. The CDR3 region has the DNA TGTGCCAGCAGCCAAGCTCCCAACCATTACACCGGGGAGCTGTTTTTT. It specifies CASSQAPNHYTGELFF.